Below are 30 T cell receptor beta chains sequenced from a single sample in a study of T cells in Graves' hyperthyroidism and ophthalmopathy. The source material, RNA transcripts, was used to amplify TCR beta CDR3 regions. When the TCR CDR3 underwent first-round RT-PCR, the HTBI primer set was used. TCRdb re-analysed the multiplex PCR reads in MiXCR, keeping a single row per CDR3 protein. The data hold 500,000 or so distinct CDR3 sequences, with more than 15% observed a single time. The material sequenced was blood. The receptors shown here come from a woman in her twenties or thirties with Graves' ophthalmopathy.

The chain recombines TRBV7-2 with TRBJ2-3; D is undetermined. The ends were cut back, 6 bases at V and 4 bases at J, with 14 bases in the middle. CDR3 length: 14 residues. The germline V gene encodes CDR1 SGHTA and CDR2 FQGNSA. CDR3 bases: TGTGCCAGCAGTTACTCCTCCCCCCCAGATACGCAGTATTTT. The encoded protein is CASSYSSPPDTQYF. Together with reference TRBV7-2 and TRBJ2-3, the CDR3 gives the full variable domain: GAGVSQSPSNKVTEKGKDVELRCDPISGHTALYWYRQSLGQGLEFLIYFQGNSAPDKSGLPSDRFSAERTGGSVSTLTIQRTQQEDSAVYLCASSYSSPPDTQYFGPGTRLTVL.

There are a few counts of this clonotype. The gene calls are TRBV5-1 and TRBJ1-1; maybe TRBD1 (5 bases). Looked up from germline, CDR1 is SGHRS and CDR2 is YFSETQ. The CDR3 extends over 13 amino acids. Deletions cut 6 bases from V and 1 base from J, with 10 bases between. The CDR3 loop is CASMATGNTEAFF. As DNA, the CDR3 is TGCGCCAGCATGGCCACAGGGAACACTGAAGCTTTCTTT.

This clonotype was picked up many times. The J gene is TRBJ2-1, the V gene TRBV19, with D perhaps matching TRBD1 (6 bases). From germline, CDR1 is LNHDA and CDR2 SQIVND (reference sequence). This CDR3 contains 14 residues. Trimming cost V 6 bases and J 11 bases, with 20 bases left between them. The CDR3 DNA reads as TGTGCCAGTAGCCCAAACCCTTCGACAGGCCAGCAGTTCTTC. Protein product: CASSPNPSTGQQFF.

The rearrangement links TRBV19 to TRBJ2-2, with TRBD2 as a possible D gene (6 bases). The V gene's germline CDR1 is LNHDA and CDR2 SQIVND (reference sequence). The V gene lost 5 bases and the J gene lost 0 bases, with 19 bases spanning the gap. This CDR3 is 18 amino acids long. The CDR3 DNA reads TGTGCCAGTAGTGCGGGGAGACCATCGGACGCGAACACCGGGGAGCTGTTTTTT. This gives the protein CASSAGRPSDANTGELFF.

V usage is TRBV20-1 and J usage is TRBJ1-4; D unresolved. CDR3 length: 10 amino acids. With 1 base removed from V and 8 bases from J, the gap between germline ends came to 2 bases. Germline CDR1 is DFQATT and CDR2 is SNEGSKA (reference sequence). For the CDR3, the DNA is TGCAGTGCTAGAGGCGAAAAACTGTTTTTT. Its protein product is CSARGEKLFF.

The V gene is TRBV12-3 or TRBV12-4, the J gene TRBJ1-5, with 11 bases that match TRBD1. This CDR3 comprises 13 residues. The V gene end was trimmed by 8 bases and the J gene end by 6 bases; junction bases not matched to a gene: 3. CDR3 region: CASGQGASQPQHF. The DNA for the CDR3 is TGTGCCAGCGGACAGGGGGCGAGTCAGCCCCAGCATTTT.

Only a few counts were recorded for this clonotype. Being one base from a much bigger clone, this may be a read error. The genes are TRBV28 and TRBJ1-2; 8 bases line up with TRBD1. The germline CDR1 and CDR2 sequences are MDHEN and SYDVKM. This CDR3 has 13 residues. After removal of 6 bases from V and 6 bases from J, the junction contained 6 bases not matched to a gene. CDR3 loop: CASSLAGGDGYTF. The DNA of the CDR3 is TGTGCCAGCAGCCTAGCAGGGGGCGATGGCTACACCTTC.

This clonotype was found many times. The chain combines TRBV12-3 or TRBV12-4 with TRBJ2-7, with 7 bases that match TRBD1. The J segment lost 5 bases and the V segment lost 6 bases, leaving 1 base of the junction unmatched. There are 11 residues in the CDR3. The CDR3 DNA sequence: TGTGCCAGCAGACAGGGGCACGAGCAGTACTTC. Its translation: CASRQGHEQYF.

This clonotype was observed at least ten times. This rearrangement joins TRBV11-2 to TRBJ1-6; 8 nucleotides align to TRBD1. This CDR3 has 18 amino acids. In germline, CDR1 is SGHAT, CDR2 FQNNGV. The V segment lost 5 bases and the J segment 8 bases; nucleotides outside the gene matches: 17. CDR3 coding DNA: TGTGCCAGCAGCCACGTGGTCGGCCCAGGGGGCATGTATTCACCCCTCCACTTT. This sequence encodes CASSHVVGPGGMYSPLHF.

The rearrangement uses TRBV27 and TRBJ2-7; 8 bases are shared with TRBD2. This CDR3 has 15 amino acids. The ends lost 6 bases at V and 1 base at J; junction bases unmatched: 8. Germline V gives CDR1 MNHEY, CDR2 SMNVEV (reference sequence). CDR3 in amino acids: CASRQFSGRSYEQYF. The CDR3 coding sequence is TGTGCCAGCAGGCAGTTCAGCGGGAGATCCTACGAGCAGTACTTC.

This clonotype was detected many times. The V call is TRBV20-1, the J call TRBJ2-1; a possible D gene is TRBD1 (6 bases). In germline, CDR1 is DFQATT, CDR2 SNEGSKA (reference sequence). V gave up 3 bases and J gave up 6 bases, with 12 bases separating them. This CDR3 contains 13 residues. CDR3 DNA sequence: TGCAGTGCTAGCACCCTCAGGGGCAATGAGCAGTTCTTC. Translation gives CSASTLRGNEQFF.

This chain joins TRBV7-2 and TRBJ2-2; D gene unclear. V was clipped by 1 base and J by 5 bases, with 8 bases between them. CDR1 and CDR2 from the germline V gene are SGHTA and FQGNSA. CDR3 size: 14 residues. CDR3 residues: CASSLVGITGELFF. CDR3 sequence (DNA): TGTGCCAGCAGCTTAGTGGGCATAACCGGGGAGCTGTTTTTT.

This clonotype appeared many times. The chain is built from TRBV29-1 and TRBJ1-2; D call uncertain. Trimming cost V 7 bases and J 2 bases, with 14 bases left between them. The CDR3 sequence is 13 residues long. Germline V lookup: CDR1 SQVTM, CDR2 ANQGSEA. CDR3 coding DNA: TGCAGCGCCCCCGGGCCTGGGAACTATGGCTACACCTTC. Encoded protein: CSAPGPGNYGYTF.

This clonotype has a count of ten or more. J is TRBJ2-7 and V is TRBV7-9, with 10 bases lining up with TRBD2. This CDR3 contains 17 residues. With V trimmed by 0 bases and J by 5 bases, 10 bases remained unmatched. The germline CDR1 and CDR2 sequences are SEHNR and FQNEAQ (reference sequence). CDR3 sequence reads: CASSLATVQREGDEQYF. CDR3 nucleotide sequence: TGTGCCAGCAGCTTAGCGACCGTACAGCGGGAGGGGGACGAGCAGTACTTC.

This clonotype was counted between two and nine times. The J gene is TRBJ2-1, the V gene TRBV7-9; no firm D call. Between the trimmed V and J ends, which lost 3 bases and 8 bases, there was a span of 14 bases. The CDR3 is made up of 14 amino acids. Germline CDR1 and CDR2: SEHNR and FQNEAQ (reference sequence). CDR3 DNA sequence: TGTGCCAGCAGCTTCTATCCGGAGTACGATGAGCAGTTCTTC. Translating gives CASSFYPEYDEQFF. The whole variable domain, remainder taken from reference TRBV7-9 and TRBJ2-1, is DTGVSQNPRHKITKRGQNVTFRCDPISEHNRLYWYRQTLGQGPEFLTYFQNEAQLEKSRLLSDRFSAERPKGSFSTLEIQRTEQGDSAMYLCASSFYPEYDEQFFGPGTRLTVL.

This clonotype was detected only a few times. V gene TRBV7-3 combines with J gene TRBJ2-3, with D possibly being TRBD1 (5 bases). Germline values: CDR1 SGHTA, CDR2 FQGTGA. Trimming took 1 base from V and 6 from J, leaving 11 bases between them. The CDR3 is 14 amino acids. The CDR3 DNA follows: TGTGCCAGCAGCTTAAGCAAGGGGTCGGATACGCAGTATTTT. This encodes CASSLSKGSDTQYF.

This chain joins TRBV6-1 and TRBJ2-7, with D perhaps matching TRBD1 (5 bases). Trimming shortened V by 2 bases and J by 1 base, and 9 bases separated the two germline ends. Germline V CDR1 and CDR2: MNHNS, SASEGT. This CDR3 has 14 amino acids. The CDR3, as DNA: TGTGCCAGCAGTGAAACAGGCTTTTCCTACGAGCAGTACTTC. Its protein product is CASSETGFSYEQYF.

This clonotype was seen ten or more times. V gene TRBV3-1 combines with J gene TRBJ2-2; D call uncertain. Deletions cut 1 base from V and 7 bases from J, with 4 bases between. Looked up from germline, CDR1 is LGHDT and CDR2 is YNNKEL (reference sequence). CDR3 length: 12 residues. The CDR3 nucleotides are TGTGCCAGCAGCCAAGGTCACGGGGAGCTGTTTTTT. Protein: CASSQGHGELFF.

This clonotype was seen more than once but under ten times. The rearrangement links TRBV7-2 to TRBJ2-7, with TRBD2 identical over 13 bases. J was trimmed by 5 bases and V by 2 bases; bases with no gene match: 12. From germline, CDR1 is SGHTA and CDR2 FQGNSA. CDR3 size: 18 residues. CDR3 loop: CASSLPLAGGRVRHEQYF. The CDR3 DNA sequence: TGTGCCAGCAGCTTACCACTAGCGGGAGGGAGGGTTCGCCACGAGCAGTACTTC.

This clonotype turned up a few times. This chain links TRBV7-9 with TRBJ2-7; D may be TRBD2 (5 bases). V lost 2 bases and J 2 bases, leaving 13 bases between the germline ends. Germline V gives CDR1 SEHNR, CDR2 FQNEAQ (reference sequence). This CDR3 contains 15 residues. Here the CDR3 DNA reads TGTGCCAGCAGCTTACCCATGGGAGTTCCCTACGAGCAGTACTTC. Its translation is CASSLPMGVPYEQYF. The whole variable domain, remainder taken from reference TRBV7-9 and TRBJ2-7, is DTGVSQNPRHKITKRGQNVTFRCDPISEHNRLYWYRQTLGQGPEFLTYFQNEAQLEKSRLLSDRFSAERPKGSFSTLEIQRTEQGDSAMYLCASSLPMGVPYEQYFGPGTRLTVT.

The rearrangement joins TRBV20-1 to TRBJ2-7, with D perhaps TRBD2 (5 bases). V was shortened by 6 bases and J by 6 bases, with 21 bases between the two germline ends. CDR1 is DFQATT, CDR2 SNEGSKA, per germline (reference sequence). The CDR3 covers 14 residues. The CDR3 coding sequence is TGCAGTGCAACGCTTAGAGGGCATCTGGGCGAGCAGTACTTC. This sequence encodes CSATLRGHLGEQYF.

Details on this clonotype: A read error may be the cause here, since a much bigger clone is one base away. This sequence joins TRBV10-2 and TRBJ2-7; unclear D gene. Trimming left V 2 bases short and J 8 bases short, with 16 bases between. Germline CDR1 reads WSHSY; CDR2 reads SAAADI. The CDR3 runs to 14 residues. DNA for the CDR3: TGCGCCAGCAGTGAGACCCGGGCCCAGTCGCAGCAGTACTTC. Translated, it gives CASSETRAQSQQYF.

The rearrangement joins TRBV3-1 to TRBJ1-1; perhaps TRBD1 as D (5 bases). V was pared by 0 bases and J by 5 bases, with 16 bases between. This CDR3 is built from 16 residues. Germline V gene lookup returns CDR1 LGHDT and CDR2 YNNKEL (reference sequence). CDR3 residues: CASSQDGEGKVTEAFF. DNA of the CDR3: TGTGCCAGCAGCCAAGATGGAGAGGGGAAAGTAACTGAAGCTTTCTTT.

The gene calls are TRBV19 and TRBJ2-1; 14 nucleotides align to TRBD2. V was clipped by 4 bases and J by 7 bases; unmatched bases: 3. Germline CDR1 is LNHDA and CDR2 is SQIVND (reference sequence). This CDR3 has 15 residues. The CDR3 spells CASSRTSGRLNEQFF. In nucleotides, the CDR3 is TGTGCCAGTAGTAGGACTAGCGGGAGGCTAAATGAGCAGTTCTTC.

This clonotype was detected many times. The chain carries TRBV2 and TRBJ2-1, with 8 bases aligning to TRBD2. The CDR3 is made up of 16 amino acids. Germline loops: CDR1 SNHLY, CDR2 FYNNEI. V shed 1 base, J shed 6 bases, and the junction held 8 bases outside the gene matches. Here the CDR3 reads CASSEGLAGGVNEQFF. The CDR3 DNA is TGTGCCAGCAGTGAAGGGTTGGCGGGAGGCGTCAATGAGCAGTTCTTC. Variable domain in full (rest from reference TRBV2 and TRBJ2-1): EPEVTQTPSHQVTQMGQEVILRCVPISNHLYFYWYRQILGQKVEFLVSFYNNEISEKSEIFDDQFSVERPDGSNFTLKIRSTKLEDSAMYFCASSEGLAGGVNEQFFGPGTRLTVL.

The chain combines TRBV9 with TRBJ2-7, with D tentatively TRBD1 (5 bases). Germline CDR1 is SGDLS and CDR2 is YYNGEE. V lost 3 bases and J 1 base, leaving 8 bases between the germline ends. The CDR3 sequence is 13 residues long. The CDR3 nucleotides are TGTGCCAGCAGCGCGCCAGGGTCCTACGAGCAGTACTTC. The encoded protein is CASSAPGSYEQYF.

Details on this clonotype: Being one base from a much bigger clone, this may be a read error. The chain is built from TRBV11-2 and TRBJ2-7; D is unresolved. CDR1 is SGHAT and CDR2 is FQNNGV in the germline V gene. This CDR3 has 13 residues. The CDR3 is CAGSLYRTYEQYF. The CDR3 DNA follows: TGTGCCGGCAGCTTATACAGAACCTACGAGCAGTACTTC.

The rearrangement uses TRBV11-2 and TRBJ2-1; 12 bases match TRBD1. The J call may be incorrect, as the DNA end agrees better with TRBJ2-7. CDR1 is SGHAT, CDR2 FQNNGV, per germline. The CDR3 is 16 residues long. This CDR3 is CASSSTPGTGGNEQYF. As DNA, the CDR3 is TGTGCCAGCAGCTCCACGCCCGGGACAGGGGGCAATGAGCAGTACTTC.

This sequence joins TRBV6-1 and TRBJ1-4, with D maybe TRBD1 (5 bases). In germline, CDR1 is MNHNS, CDR2 SASEGT. V lost 8 bases and J lost 4, with 11 bases in between. The CDR3 spans 13 residues. The CDR3 nucleotides read TGTGCCAGCCTCGGGGACTTTAATGAAAAACTGTTTTTT. This encodes CASLGDFNEKLFF.

Only a few counts were recorded for this clonotype. The chain uses TRBV7-2 and TRBJ2-2, with a weak D call TRBD2 (5 bases). The germline gives CDR1 SGHTA, CDR2 FQGNSA. Trimming shortened V by 5 bases and J by 3 bases, and 10 bases separated the two germline ends. This CDR3 region has 14 residues. CDR3 protein: CASSPSRDTGELFF. The DNA of the CDR3 is TGTGCCAGCAGCCCTAGCCGGGACACCGGGGAGCTGTTTTTT.